This T cell receptor beta chain came from a study of spatial heterogeneity in lung cancer. Study overall: Sequencing consistently turned up more beta-chain sequences than alpha-chain sequences.

After removal of 6 bases from V and 5 bases from J, the junction contained 8 bases not matched to a gene. The CDR3 totals 15 residues. From germline, CDR1 is ENHRY and CDR2 SYGVKD. Carried by each TCR cDNA molecule was a unique molecular identifier. TCRdb itself ran the 5' RACE reads through MiXCR, one entry per CDR3 protein. The sample consists of more than 65,000 distinct CDR3 sequences, roughly 12% of them appearing once. This clonotype was seen a single time. Its target is unknown. Time point here: sample taken at primary tumor resection. Whole RNA was taken from tumor, nontumor lung or frozen PBMC; it was then sequenced unsorted. The donor population consisted of roughly 70 patients with untreated, early-stage non-small cell lung cancer. Notes on the study in general: The appearance of ubiquitous expanded tumor TCRs in blood was greater at resection than follow-up.

The specimen comprised PBMCs, sampled at surgery. The clonotype comes from a male donor with early-stage non-small cell lung cancer. The chain links TRBV10-3 to TRBJ2-2; TRBD1 agrees at 8 bases. The DNA of the CDR3 is TGTGCCATCAGCACCGGGACAGGAGAGACCGGGGAGCTGTTTTTT. As protein: CAISTGTGETGELFF.